Listed below are T cell receptor beta chains from one sample, sequenced in a study of monozygotic twins with inflammatory bowel disease. After re-calling the 5' RACE reads, TCRdb lists one entry per CDR3 protein, DNA absent. In all, the sample yields tens of thousands of distinct CDR3 sequences. Material for sequencing was blood. Every receptor here comes from a human donor with ulcerative colitis or Crohn's disease, or a healthy co-twin of an affected twin (not recorded which). Both conserved end residues are part of each CDR3.

>TRBV5-1|TRBJ2-7
CASSSGQGAYEQYF
>TRBV5-1|TRBJ2-5
CASSPQGLAGGETQYF
>TRBV11-1|TRBJ2-2
CASSLGTSAYTGELFF
>TRBV7-9|TRBJ2-3
CASSSKTDTQYF
>TRBV18|TRBJ1-1
CASYWDRGATEAFF
>TRBV5-1|TRBJ1-5
CASSLGSLGQPQHF
>TRBV7-9|TRBJ1-5
CASSPQGSNQPQHF
>TRBV12-3/TRBV12-4|TRBJ2-7
CASSPGHKTYEQYF
>TRBV20-1|TRBJ2-1
CSAEPGNNEQFF
>TRBV27|TRBJ2-1
CASKKSSGRTYNEQFF
>TRBV7-7|TRBJ1-1
CASRIHFPNTEAFF
>TRBV10-1|TRBJ2-2
CASSVDRTGELFF
>TRBV7-9|TRBJ1-2
CASSPTGFYGYTF
>TRBV7-2|TRBJ2-1
CASSPASYNEQFF
>TRBV28|TRBJ2-7
CASNRGYGSYEQYF
>TRBV5-6|TRBJ1-1
CASSSTQGPTEAFF
>TRBV27|TRBJ1-1
CASSLNRQGTEAFF
>TRBV2|TRBJ2-3
CASSEAHTQYF
>TRBV28|TRBJ2-4
CASSFRGSAKNIQYF
>TRBV5-1|TRBJ2-2
CASSLEGTDTGELFF
>TRBV3-1|TRBJ2-1
CASSAPPGSHSYNEQFF
>TRBV20-1|TRBJ1-1
CSEKANRMNTEAFF
>TRBV6-5|TRBJ2-7
CASSYGETGYYEQYF
>TRBV15|TRBJ2-1
CATSSRPDSYNEQFF
>TRBV19|TRBJ2-7
CASSGTWSSYEQYF
>TRBV3-1|TRBJ2-5
CASSQGFQTGLYQETQYF
>TRBV27|TRBJ2-1
CASSLGTTNNEQFF
>TRBV7-9|TRBJ2-3
CASSLASGGTDTQYF
>TRBV9|TRBJ2-7
CASSVGAGVLGIEQYF
>TRBV29-1|TRBJ1-1
CSVVAGTEAFF
>TRBV12-3/TRBV12-4|TRBJ1-5
CASSDSYQPQHF
>TRBV3-1|TRBJ2-5
CASSPGAGGRETQYF
>TRBV6-2/TRBV6-3|TRBJ1-3
CASRRGSSGNTIYF
>TRBV6-1|TRBJ2-1
CASSSPLGGTYNEQFF
>TRBV6-2/TRBV6-3|TRBJ2-4
CASSWDRDIQYF
>TRBV4-3|TRBJ2-2
CASSQDSGRRNTGELFF
>TRBV11-3|TRBJ2-5
CASGRGQETQYF
>TRBV7-9|TRBJ2-2
CASSRANTGELFF
>TRBV7-8|TRBJ2-3
CASSLGQGGEYF
>TRBV7-9|TRBJ2-2
CASNQRRDAYTGELFF
>TRBV18|TRBJ1-4
CASSPNNEKLFF
>TRBV9|TRBJ1-6
CASSEGQTLNSPLHF
>TRBV7-2|TRBJ1-1
CASSSRQGVEAFF
>TRBV6-5|TRBJ1-6
CASSSRPSTGANSPLHF
>TRBV5-1|TRBJ2-7
CASSFGSAYEQYF
>TRBV18|TRBJ2-1
CASCRLASPNEQFF
>TRBV3-1|TRBJ2-2
CASSQVGGTGELFF
>TRBV20-1|TRBJ2-7
CSARPGDRNYEQYF
>TRBV12-3/TRBV12-4|TRBJ2-1
CASSLFGARDDEQFF
>TRBV12-3/TRBV12-4|TRBJ1-2
CASSFRQNYGYTF
>TRBV21-1|TRBJ2-7
CASIRDRFPYEQYF
>TRBV19|TRBJ2-7
CASSTLYEQYF
>TRBV5-5|TRBJ1-5
CASRRGVASESGNQPQHF
>TRBV7-9|TRBJ2-1
CASSVVGSSYNEQFF
>TRBV4-3|TRBJ1-1
CASSQETGRGYTEAFF
>TRBV7-8|TRBJ1-2
CASSPTTENYGYTF
>TRBV5-1|TRBJ1-2
CASSPEGTGGNYGYTF
>TRBV28|TRBJ1-2
CASSLYRNGYTF
>TRBV29-1|TRBJ2-5
CSVAGTYQETQYF
>TRBV15|TRBJ2-6
CATSSGRTGAGANVLTF